Following are 16 T cell receptor beta chains from one sample sequenced in a study of blood T cell repertoires in COVID-19. Profiling relied on immunoSEQ multiplex PCR, and the TCRdb table lists in-frame clones only, not all of them. The table has roughly 190,000 clones, less than 90% seen once. The sequenced material came from peripheral blood. These TCRs come from an older woman with COVID-19, enrolled during active disease.

The chain is built from TRBV11-1 and TRBJ2-3; possibly TRBD1 for D (5 bases). CDR3 size: 16 residues. CDR1 and CDR2 from the germline V gene are SGHAT and FQDESV (reference sequence). The ends were cut back, 0 bases at V and 0 bases at J, with 10 bases in the middle. In nucleotides, the CDR3 is TGTGCCAGCAGCTTAGCCACACAGGCGAGCACAGATACGCAGTATTTT. Translation gives CASSLATQASTDTQYF.

V is TRBV7-9 and J is TRBJ2-5; TRBD1 aligns across 11 bases. After removal of 4 bases from V and 5 bases from J, the junction contained 3 bases not matched to a gene. CDR1 is SEHNR, CDR2 FQNEAQ, per germline (reference sequence). CDR3 length equals 14 residues. The CDR3 coding sequence is TGTGCCAGCAGCTACGGGACAGGGGGTGAGACCCAGTACTTC. Translating gives CASSYGTGGETQYF.

V gene TRBV28 combines with J gene TRBJ1-5; 8 bases align to TRBD1. CDR3 size: 14 residues. The V and J ends lost 5 bases and 9 bases, in that order; junction bases with no gene match: 9. Germline values: CDR1 MDHEN, CDR2 SYDVKM. CDR3 sequence: CASSTQQGGRPQHF. DNA for the CDR3: TGTGCCAGCAGTACACAACAGGGGGGGCGGCCCCAGCATTTT.

With regard to this clone: One end of the junction is discordant with germline, which a read error may explain. This chain links TRBV3-1 (or the pseudogene TRBV3-2) with TRBJ2-2, with 7 bases aligning to TRBD2. The CDR3 sequence is 16 residues long. Looked up from germline, CDR1 is LGHDT and CDR2 is YNNKEL (reference sequence). CDR3 protein: CASSPLGSGNAGELFF. The CDR3 DNA sequence: TGTGCCAGCAGCCCCCTGGGGAGCGGGAACGCCGGGGAGCTGTTTTTT.

V is TRBV30 and J is TRBJ2-3; no clear D gene. V gave up 3 bases and J gave up 2 bases, with 9 bases separating them. This CDR3 spans 13 amino acids. CDR1 is GTSNPN and CDR2 is SVGIG in the germline V gene (reference sequence). This CDR3 is CAWSGRLTDTQYF. The CDR3, as DNA: TGTGCCTGGAGCGGCAGGCTCACAGATACGCAGTATTTT.

This clone was seen a few times. The chain is built from TRBV27 and TRBJ1-1; D is unclear. The germline gives CDR1 MNHEY, CDR2 SMNVEV (reference sequence). Trimming shortened V by 2 bases and J by 1 base, and 8 bases separated the two germline ends. The CDR3 covers 14 residues. DNA of the CDR3: TGTGCCAGCAGTTTAGGTTCAGGGAACACTGAAGCTTTCTTT. Protein sequence: CASSLGSGNTEAFF.

The gene calls are TRBV28 and TRBJ2-7; the D gene is possibly TRBD1 (5 bases). CDR3 length: 18 residues. The germline V gene encodes CDR1 MDHEN and CDR2 SYDVKM. Trimming removed 2 bases from V and 2 bases from J, with 22 bases in between. The CDR3 DNA reads TGTGCCAGCAGTTTAGGTCAGGGTTGGACGTCGGCCACCTACGAGCAGTACTTC. It codes for CASSLGQGWTSATYEQYF.

The rearrangement uses TRBV12-3 or TRBV12-4 and TRBJ2-3, with D perhaps TRBD1 (6 bases). V shed 7 bases and J shed 1 base, with 6 bases lying between them. The CDR3 loop spans 12 amino acids. The CDR3 loop is CASTGGTDTQYF. CDR3 DNA: TGTGCCAGCACAGGGGGCACAGATACGCAGTATTTT.

V and J are TRBV6-2 or TRBV6-3 and TRBJ1-1; 8 nucleotides line up with TRBD1. Germline V gene sequence: CDR1 MNHEY, CDR2 SVGEGT. The ends lost 2 bases at V and 9 bases at J; junction bases unmatched: 2. This CDR3 spans 12 amino acids. The CDR3 DNA reads TGTGCCAGCAGTTACGGGACAGGTAAAGCTTTCTTT. It is translated as CASSYGTGKAFF.

This clone was counted only a few times. The CDR3 DNA is TGTGCCAGCAGCCACCCAGGGCTCGAGCAGTACTTC. Its protein is CASSHPGLEQYF. The genes are TRBV3-1 (or the pseudogene TRBV3-2) and TRBJ2-7; tentative D call: TRBD1 (5 bases). CDR3 size: 12 residues. Germline CDR1 reads LGHDT; CDR2 reads YNNKEL (reference sequence). V lost 3 bases to trimming and J lost 6 bases, with 9 bases between them.

This clone was seen only once. The chain joins TRBV28 to TRBJ1-1; maybe TRBD1 (6 bases). CDR3 length: 13 amino acids. The V gene lost 2 bases and the J gene lost 8 bases, with 12 bases spanning the gap. From germline, CDR1 is MDHEN and CDR2 SYDVKM. This CDR3 is CASSLVSGTEAFF. The DNA for the CDR3 is TGTGCCAGCAGTTTAGTCTCGGGGACAGAAGCTTTCTTT.

This chain uses TRBV29-1 with TRBJ1-2; no clear D gene. Germline V gives CDR1 SQVTM, CDR2 ANQGSEA. CDR3 length equals 11 residues. The V end was cut by 4 bases, the J end by 6 bases, with 9 bases between. The CDR3 coding sequence is TGCAGCGTTGGGTCAGGCGATGGCTACACCTTC. It specifies CSVGSGDGYTF.

The V call is TRBV6-5, the J call TRBJ2-2; no clear D. This CDR3 has 13 residues. V was cut by 7 bases and J by 0 bases, with 6 bases left in between. Germline V gene sequence: CDR1 MNHEY, CDR2 SVGAGI. CDR3 in DNA: TGTGCCAGCACCTACTCGAACACCGGGGAGCTGTTTTTT. Translated, it gives CASTYSNTGELFF.

V gene TRBV19 combines with J gene TRBJ2-7, with D unclear. The CDR3 is made up of 13 amino acids. Germline V gene lookup returns CDR1 LNHDA and CDR2 SQIVND (reference sequence). V lost 11 bases to trimming and J lost 3 bases, with 17 bases between them. CDR3 region: CALPPRSDYEQYF. CDR3 coding DNA: TGTGCCCTCCCCCCCCGAAGCGACTACGAGCAGTACTTC.

This clone was seen only a few times. CDR3 sequence: CASSRESGSRTDTQYF. CDR3 DNA sequence: TGTGCCAGCAGCCGAGAAAGCGGGAGTAGAACAGATACGCAGTATTTT. This chain connects TRBV3-1 (or the pseudogene TRBV3-2) to TRBJ2-3; 8 positions agree with TRBD2. The CDR3 length is 16 residues. J lost 3 bases, V lost 4 bases, and 9 bases had no gene match. Germline lookup yields CDR1 LGHDT and CDR2 YNNKEL (reference sequence).

The chain is built from TRBV7-6 and TRBJ2-2, with 7 bases that match TRBD2. CDR1 is SGHVS, CDR2 FNYEAQ, per germline. The J segment lost 3 bases and the V segment lost 0 bases, leaving 1 base of the junction unmatched. CDR3 length equals 15 residues. In DNA form, the CDR3 reads TGTGCCAGCAGCTTAGCAGCGGGACACACCGGGGAGCTGTTTTTT. This gives the protein CASSLAAGHTGELFF.